The source of this TCR beta chain is a study of blood T cells in healthy people across ages. Looking at the study overall: Every two T cells gave about one barcoded beta molecule via template switching.

The V end lost 8 bases, the J end lost 0 bases, and 17 bases lay between the germline ends. CDR1 and CDR2 from the germline V gene are DFQATT and SNEGSKA (reference sequence). The CDR3 totals 14 residues. With a J-beta primer mix and a sample-barcoded 5' primer, a second PCR ran roughly 6 to 12 cycles. MiXCR, applied by TCRdb to the 5' RACE reads, yields one record per CDR3 protein. The data contain about 930,000 distinct CDR3 sequences, approximately 32% of them singletons. About 9.9 milliliters of peripheral blood were drawn from each donor. This sample was shared with a second study, whose subject was T cells of mothers and their children. That study adds: Researchers found no T cell clones that were persistent and microchimeric.

Sequenced sample: blood. This receptor was obtained from a woman aged 40 to 50 in good health. This sequence joins TRBV20-1 and TRBJ2-7, with D possibly being TRBD2 (7 bases). As DNA, the CDR3 is TGCAGTTTCTGGGGCGGGGGCCGCTCCTACGAGCAGTACTTC. It specifies CSFWGGGRSYEQYF.